The sequence of this T cell receptor beta chain was determined in a study of Graves' ophthalmopathy and Graves' hyperthyroidism. Study-wide points: Sensitivity reached less than 71% and specificity about 78% when the model predicted ophthalmopathy progression. Ophthalmopathy could be told apart from stable hyperthyroidism by a 13-signature model (roughly 90% sensitivity, roughly 81% specificity).

About this clonotype itself: The antigen is unknown.

Per germline, CDR1 SGDLS and CDR2 YYNGEE. The CDR3 consists of 17 residues. With V trimmed by 4 bases and J by 1 base, 9 bases remained unmatched. The authors isolated PBMCs from approximately 10 ml of fresh peripheral blood. From RNA, the CDR3 regions of TCR beta chains were amplified and sequenced. An opening RT-PCR round employed HTBI primers and preceded a second-round multiplex PCR. TCRdb passed the multiplex PCR reads through MiXCR, listing each CDR3 protein once. The sample consists of 230,000 or so distinct CDR3 sequences, around 50% of them appearing once. J is TRBJ2-7 and V is TRBV9, with TRBD1 identical over 12 bases. This TCR was sampled from an adult man with Graves' ophthalmopathy. Sequenced material: peripheral blood. The CDR3 sequence is CASSLGQGAYKSYEQYF. The CDR3 coding sequence is TGTGCCAGCAGCTTGGGACAGGGGGCTTACAAATCCTACGAGCAGTACTTC.